This T cell receptor (beta chain) was found in a study of neurological immune-mediated disorders. The CDR3 spans 14 residues. Looked up from germline, CDR1 is SGHVS and CDR2 is FNYEAQ. V shed 2 bases and J shed 3 bases, with 9 bases lying between them. The table lists this clonotype with many counts. The T cells used for sorted libraries numbered 1 million, either CD4+ or CD8+. Each TCR transcript was tagged with a 10-nucleotide random UMI during 5'RACE. TCRdb used MiXCR to reprocess the 5' RACE reads, holding one entry per CDR3 protein. This sample has 17,000 or so distinct CDR3 sequences, with around 11% found just once.

The origin of this receptor is a woman aged 45-59 years in good health. J is TRBJ2-3 and V is TRBV7-6; a possible D gene is TRBD1 (6 bases). Sequencing input: CD8+ T cells from blood. DNA of the CDR3: TGTGCCAGCAGCTTAACTAGGGGGACAGATACGCAGTATTTT. Amino acid sequence: CASSLTRGTDTQYF.